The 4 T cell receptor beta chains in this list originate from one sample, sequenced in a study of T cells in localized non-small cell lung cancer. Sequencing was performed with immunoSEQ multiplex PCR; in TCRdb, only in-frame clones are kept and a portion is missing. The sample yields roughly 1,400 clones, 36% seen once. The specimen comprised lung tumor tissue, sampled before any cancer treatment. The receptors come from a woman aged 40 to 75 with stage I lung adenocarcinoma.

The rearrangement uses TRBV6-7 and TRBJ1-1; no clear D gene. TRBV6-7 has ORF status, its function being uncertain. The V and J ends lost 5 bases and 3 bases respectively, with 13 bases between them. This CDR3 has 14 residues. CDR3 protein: CASSEGRVYTEAFF. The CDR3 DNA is TGTGCCAGCAGTGAAGGGAGGGTCTACACTGAAGCTTTCTTT.

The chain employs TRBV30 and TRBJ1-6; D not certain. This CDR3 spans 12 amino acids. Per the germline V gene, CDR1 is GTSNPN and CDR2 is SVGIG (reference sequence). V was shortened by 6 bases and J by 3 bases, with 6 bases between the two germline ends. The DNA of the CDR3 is TGTGCCTGTCGGGTCTATAATTCACCCCTCCACTTT. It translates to CACRVYNSPLHF.

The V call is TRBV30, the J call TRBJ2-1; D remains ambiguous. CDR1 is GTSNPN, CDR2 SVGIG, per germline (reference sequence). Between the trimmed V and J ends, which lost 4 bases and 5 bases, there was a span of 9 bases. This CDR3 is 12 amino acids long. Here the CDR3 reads CAWKTGNNEQFF. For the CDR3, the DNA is TGTGCCTGGAAGACCGGAAACAATGAGCAGTTCTTC.

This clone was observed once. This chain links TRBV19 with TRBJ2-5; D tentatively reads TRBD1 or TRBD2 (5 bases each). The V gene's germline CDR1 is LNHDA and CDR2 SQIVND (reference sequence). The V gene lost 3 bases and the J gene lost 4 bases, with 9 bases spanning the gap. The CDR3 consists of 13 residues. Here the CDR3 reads CASSMSGTETQYF. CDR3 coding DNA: TGTGCCAGTAGTATGAGTGGGACAGAGACCCAGTACTTC.